The T cell receptor beta chain under discussion was sequenced for a study of Graves' ophthalmopathy and Graves' hyperthyroidism. Findings of the study overall: Ophthalmopathy cases were distinguished from stable hyperthyroidism by a 13-signature model, reaching over 85% sensitivity and around 80% specificity.

On this clonotype itself: Its antigen is currently unknown.

Amplified TCR beta CDR3 regions were obtained using RNA transcripts as template. HTBI primers served in a first-round RT-PCR, which a second-round multiplex PCR followed. TCRdb reanalysed the multiplex PCR reads using MiXCR and keeps one entry per CDR3 protein. This sample has roughly 700,000 distinct CDR3 sequences; roughly 41% occur once, and the top ten carry approximately 46%. The V gene lost 8 bases and the J gene lost 11 bases, with 10 bases spanning the gap. This CDR3 is built from 11 residues. With a duration under 3 months, ophthalmopathy in the donors showed moderate-to-severe activity, CAS ≥3 and NOSPECS ≥4.

Input material: peripheral blood. The V gene is TRBV12-3 or TRBV12-4, the J gene TRBJ1-6; D is uncertain. This sequence was found in an adult man with Graves' ophthalmopathy. CDR3 sequence reads: CASGPSAPLHF. In DNA form, the CDR3 reads TGTGCCAGCGGGCCCTCGGCACCCCTCCACTTT.